This is a list of T cell receptor beta chains from one sample in a study of PD-L1 blockade in urothelial cancer. The repertoire was sequenced with immunoSEQ multiplex PCR; TCRdb's copy has only in-frame clones and lacks some. Seen here are more than 55,000 clones, about 81% observed once, and the top ten hold roughly 1.5%. Here the sequenced sample was PBMCs, taken around atezolizumab (anti-PD-L1) treatment. These receptors all stem from a man aged 70 or older with urothelial cancer. Each CDR3 is given with its conserved first and last residue. Fields, in order: D gene, V gene, clone size, J gene, CDR3 protein, CDR3 DNA. A D gene is named only where the DNA matches it firmly. Not all rows give a size; the values are once, few, many and, for expanded clones, a class.

NA	TRBV5-6	NA	TRBJ1-4	CASSLETETNEKLFF	TGTGCCAGCAGCTTGGAGACAGAAACAAATGAAAAACTGTTTTTT
NA	TRBV5-1	NA	TRBJ2-5	CASSLMAEETQYF	TGCGCCAGCAGCTTGATGGCAGAAGAGACCCAGTACTTC
TRBD2	TRBV13	NA	TRBJ2-3	CASSYRTSGSTDTQYF	TGTGCCAGCAGCTACCGGACTAGCGGGAGCACAGATACGCAGTATTTT
TRBD2	TRBV6-1	NA	TRBJ2-1	CASNPGLAGAEQFF	TGTGCCAGCAATCCGGGACTAGCGGGAGCCGAGCAGTTCTTC
TRBD1	TRBV4-2	NA	TRBJ1-1	CASSRDRENTEAFF	TGTGCCAGCAGTAGGGACAGAGAAAACACTGAAGCTTTCTTT
TRBD2	TRBV4-3	few	TRBJ2-3	CASSQDVRASGFPDTQYF	TGCGCCAGCAGCCAAGATGTGAGGGCTAGCGGGTTCCCAGATACGCAGTATTTT
TRBD1	TRBV7-8	once	TRBJ1-5	CASSLDRERPQHF	TGTGCCAGCAGCTTGGACAGGGAGAGGCCCCAGCATTTT
TRBD2	TRBV13	NA	TRBJ2-5	CASSRGPGRGETQYF	TGTGCCAGCAGCCGAGGACCAGGGAGGGGAGAGACCCAGTACTTC
NA	TRBV6-5	NA	TRBJ2-2	CASSYSPGAGELFF	TGTGCCAGCAGTTACTCTCCGGGGGCCGGGGAGCTGTTTTTT
NA	TRBV19	NA	TRBJ1-1	CASSTQAMNTETFF	TGTGCCAGTAGTACACAGGCTATGAACACTGAAACTTTCTTT
TRBD2	TRBV19	NA	TRBJ2-5	CASSREASGRETQYF	TGTGCCAGTAGTAGGGAGGCTAGCGGGAGGGAGACCCAGTACTTC
NA	TRBV5-4	NA	TRBJ1-2	CASSPVGRVNYGYTF	TGTGCCAGCAGCCCCGTGGGGAGGGTTAACTATGGCTACACCTTC
NA	TRBV4-1	NA	TRBJ2-2	CASSHSARGASTGELFF	TGCGCCAGCAGCCATTCTGCTAGGGGCGCGAGTACCGGGGAGCTGTTTTTT
TRBD1	TRBV2	NA	TRBJ2-3	CASGTGSTDTQYF	TGTGCCAGCGGGACAGGAAGCACAGATACGCAGTATTTT
TRBD1	TRBV7-9	NA	TRBJ2-5	CASSLYSTGEQETQYF	TGTGCCAGCAGCTTGTACTCGACAGGGGAACAAGAGACCCAGTACTTC
NA	TRBV29-1	NA	TRBJ2-3	CSVGQGSFGDTQYF	TGCAGCGTAGGCCAAGGTTCATTCGGGGATACGCAGTATTTT
TRBD1	TRBV5-1	NA	TRBJ2-2	CASSSQGGTGELFF	TGCGCCAGCAGCTCACAGGGGGGTACCGGGGAGCTGTTTTTT
NA	TRBV5-1	NA	TRBJ1-2	CASSLGEGNYGYTF	TGCGCCAGCAGCTTGGGGGAGGGAAACTATGGCTACACCTTC
TRBD2	TRBV27	NA	TRBJ2-2	CASNKGGRGGGNTGELFF	TGTGCCAGCAATAAGGGCGGGAGGGGCGGTGGAAACACCGGGGAGCTGTTTTTT
NA	TRBV28	NA	TRBJ2-1	CASSLGGWVGRINEQFF	TGTGCCAGCAGTTTAGGAGGGTGGGTAGGGAGAATCAATGAGCAGTTCTTC
NA	TRBV9	NA	TRBJ2-7	CASSMTDSPYEQYF	TGTGCCAGCAGCATGACAGACAGTCCCTACGAGCAGTACTTC
NA	TRBV5-8	NA	TRBJ1-2	CASSAGTYYGYTF	TGTGCCAGCAGTGCCGGGACTTACTATGGCTACACCTTC
NA	TRBV5-6	NA	TRBJ1-6	CASSLRAGAGNSPLHF	TGTGCCAGCAGCTTACGTGCGGGGGCTGGAAATTCACCCCTCCACTTT
TRBD1	TRBV6-5	NA	TRBJ1-2	CASSRDRNYGYTF	TGTGCCAGCAGTAGGGACAGAAACTATGGCTACACCTTC
TRBD2	TRBV7-9	NA	TRBJ2-1	CASSLEVGRGGQFF	TGTGCCAGCAGCTTGGAGGTTGGGCGGGGGGGGCAGTTCTTC
TRBD2	TRBV7-2	NA	TRBJ2-7	CASSLRQTREALTEQYF	TGTGCCAGCAGCTTACGGCAGACGCGGGAGGCCTTAACGGAACAGTACTTC
TRBD1	TRBV10-2	NA	TRBJ1-1	CASSEQGSAEAFF	TGCGCCAGCAGTGAACAGGGGAGTGCTGAAGCTTTCTTT
TRBD1	TRBV4-3	NA	TRBJ2-3	CASSQDHRGATQYF	TGCGCCAGCAGCCAAGACCACAGGGGAGCTACGCAGTATTTT